This entry is about one T cell receptor (beta chain). This receptor's antigen is unknown. Per-nucleotide qualities are absent, and no much larger clonotype sits a single base away. The data derive from a study of T-cell memory formation after mild COVID-19 (dated by TCRdb to 2020 to 2022). With regard to the full study: TCR sequence clusters from the two donors were largely donor specific. In a couple of donors, T-cell clones that expanded and contracted after mild COVID-19 were followed by sequencing TCRalpha and TCRbeta repertoires longitudinally. Two young, previously healthy adult volunteers made up the cohort, one male and one female.

Sequencing used an Illumina NovaSeq 6000. Using 5'RACE with constant-segment primers, TCRalpha and TCRbeta cDNA libraries were constructed, with sample barcodes and unique molecular identifiers added in the process. Trizol reagent was used to extract RNA from every sample. The libraries were amplified in two PCR steps, and the second step added a second sample barcode and Illumina TruSeq adapters. The libraries were sequenced on an Illumina NovaSeq using 2 x 150 bp paired-end reads. In the original analysis: The reads were demultiplexed and collapsed into UMI-guided consensus sequences using migec v1.2.7. Using mixcr v2.1.11, the UMI consensuses were aligned to TRA and TRB V and J templates and assembled into clonotypes. A clonotype was counted as expanded or contracted only when both edgeR and NoisET called the clonotype significant, with the noise models trained on biological replicates. For edgeR calls, the thresholds were a false discovery rate-adjusted p below 0.01 and a log2 fold-change of 1. PCA with hierarchical clustering of max-normalized trajectories of the 1000 most abundant clonotypes was used as exploratory dynamics analysis. Separately sequenced CD4+ and CD8+ repertoires were used to assign the CD4 or CD8 phenotype of responding clones. The public reads were reanalyzed by TCRdb: fastp trimming at Q25, MiXCR alignment, in-frame beta chains only. Every entry covers one CDR3 protein and lists the most common genes and DNA from its rows. What appears here as the V and J calls and clone size reflects TCRdb's work, not the paper's. The sample has more than 100,000 distinct CDR3 sequences on record, 5% to 6.5% of them singletons. Around 2% of the sample rests with the top ten.

General study outcomes and caveats: Contracting CD4+ clones were found mainly in CM and EM memory subsets, while CD8+ clones were enriched in EMRA. From day 15 to 85, contracting clones showed balanced CD4/CD8 phenotypes, whereas a second wave of clones that expanded from day 15 to 37 leaned towards CD4+. Some responding clones were detected in pre-infection memory, which suggested that pre-existing cross-reactive memory T cells had joined the SARS-CoV-2 response. SARS-CoV-2 specificity was not confirmed for the second-wave clones peaking on day 37. The study covered only a couple of mild cases, and larger cohorts including severe cases with pre-infection samples were considered necessary.

PBMCs were isolated by Ficoll-Paque density gradient centrifugation. From the germline V gene, CDR1 is KGHDR and CDR2 is SFDVKD. V loses 3 bases, J loses 6 bases, and the germline ends lie 14 bases apart. CDR3 length: 15 amino acids, cysteine to phenylalanine. Left in the record is the CDR3 DNA by itself, 45 bases read in frame from the first base. This sequence originates from an adult woman who had mild COVID-19 (a few samples of this study predate the infection). The sample titles of this study are shuffled in the database, so cell type and time point are left out; the donor was told from shared clones. The chain joins TRBV24-1 to TRBJ1-5; tentative D gene TRBD1, with 6 bases matching. The sample comprised PBMCs or a T cell subset sorted from them (not recorded which). CDR3 sequence: CATSDPQGSGQPQHF. Read as DNA, the sequence is TGTGCCACCAGTGATCCACAGGGTTCGGGTCAGCCCCAGCATTTT.